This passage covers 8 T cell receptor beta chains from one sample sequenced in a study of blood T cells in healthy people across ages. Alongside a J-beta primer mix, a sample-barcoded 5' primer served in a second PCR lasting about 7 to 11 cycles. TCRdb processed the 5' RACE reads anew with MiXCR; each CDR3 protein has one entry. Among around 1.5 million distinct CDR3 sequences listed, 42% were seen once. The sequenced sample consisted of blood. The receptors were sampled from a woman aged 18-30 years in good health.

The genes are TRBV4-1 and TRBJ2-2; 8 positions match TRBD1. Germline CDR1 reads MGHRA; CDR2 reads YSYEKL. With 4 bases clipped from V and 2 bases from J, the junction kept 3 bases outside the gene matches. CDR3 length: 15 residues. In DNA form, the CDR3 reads TGCGCCAGCAGCCGGGGGACAGGAAACACCGGGGAGCTGTTTTTT. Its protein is CASSRGTGNTGELFF.

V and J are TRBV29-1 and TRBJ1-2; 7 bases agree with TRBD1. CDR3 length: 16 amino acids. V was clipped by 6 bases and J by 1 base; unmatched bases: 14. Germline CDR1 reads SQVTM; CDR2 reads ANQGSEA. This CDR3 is CSVGRPGQLLNYGYTF. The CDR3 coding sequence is TGCAGCGTGGGCCGACCGGGACAGCTGCTTAACTATGGCTACACCTTC.

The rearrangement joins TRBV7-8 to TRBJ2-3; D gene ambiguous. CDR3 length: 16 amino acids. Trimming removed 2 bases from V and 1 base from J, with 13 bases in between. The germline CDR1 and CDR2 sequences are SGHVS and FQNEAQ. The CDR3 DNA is TGTGCCAGCAGCTTACGATACCCGGGCGGCACAGATACGCAGTATTTT. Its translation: CASSLRYPGGTDTQYF. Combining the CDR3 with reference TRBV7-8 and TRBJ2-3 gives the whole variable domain GAGVSQSPRYKVAKRGQDVALRCDPISGHVSLFWYQQALGQGPEFLTYFQNEAQLDKSGLPSDRFFAERPEGSVSTLKIQRTQQEDSAVYLCASSLRYPGGTDTQYFGPGTRLTVL.

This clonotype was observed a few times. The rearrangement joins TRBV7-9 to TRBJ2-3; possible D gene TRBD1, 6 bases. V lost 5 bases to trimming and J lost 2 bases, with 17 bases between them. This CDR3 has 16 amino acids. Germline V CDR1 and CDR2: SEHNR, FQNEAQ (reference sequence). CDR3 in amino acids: CASSLPTGINTDTQYF. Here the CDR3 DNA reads TGTGCCAGCAGCCTACCGACAGGAATTAACACAGATACGCAGTATTTT. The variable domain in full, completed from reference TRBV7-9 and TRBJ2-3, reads DTGVSQNPRHKITKRGQNVTFRCDPISEHNRLYWYRQTLGQGPEFLTYFQNEAQLEKSRLLSDRFSAERPKGSFSTLEIQRTEQGDSAMYLCASSLPTGINTDTQYFGPGTRLTVL.

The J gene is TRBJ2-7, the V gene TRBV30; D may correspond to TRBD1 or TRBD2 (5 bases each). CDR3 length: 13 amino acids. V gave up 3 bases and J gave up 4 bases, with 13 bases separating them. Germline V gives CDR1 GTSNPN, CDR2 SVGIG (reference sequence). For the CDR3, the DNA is TGTGCCTGGAGGAGGCGAGGGACGTACGAGCAGTACTTC. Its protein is CAWRRRGTYEQYF.

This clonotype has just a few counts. CDR3 nucleotide sequence: TGCAGTGCTATCAGGTCGAGGGAGCAGTACTTC. This sequence encodes CSAIRSREQYF. The chain couples TRBV20-1 to TRBJ2-5; D is possibly TRBD2 (5 bases). V dropped 4 bases and J dropped 11 bases, with 14 bases sitting between them. The CDR3 covers 11 residues. CDR1 and CDR2 (germline): DFQATT, SNEGSKA (reference sequence).

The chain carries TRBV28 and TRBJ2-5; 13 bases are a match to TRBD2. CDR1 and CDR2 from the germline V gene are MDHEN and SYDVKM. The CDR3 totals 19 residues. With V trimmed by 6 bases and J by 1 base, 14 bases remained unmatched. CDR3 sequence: CASSPFIVLAGGPQETQYF. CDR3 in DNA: TGTGCCAGCAGCCCCTTTATTGTACTAGCGGGGGGGCCCCAAGAGACCCAGTACTTC.

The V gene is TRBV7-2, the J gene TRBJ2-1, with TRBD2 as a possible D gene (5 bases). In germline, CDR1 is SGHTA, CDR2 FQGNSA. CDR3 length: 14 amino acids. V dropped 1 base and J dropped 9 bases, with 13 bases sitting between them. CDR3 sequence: CASSLGARGGEQFF. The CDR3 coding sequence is TGTGCCAGCAGCTTAGGGGCCCGGGGTGGTGAGCAGTTCTTC. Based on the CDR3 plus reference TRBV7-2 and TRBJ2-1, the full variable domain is GAGVSQSPSNKVTEKGKDVELRCDPISGHTALYWYRQSLGQGLEFLIYFQGNSAPDKSGLPSDRFSAERTGGSVSTLTIQRTQQEDSAVYLCASSLGARGGEQFFGPGTRLTVL.